The 25 T cell receptor beta chains below come from one sample, sequenced in a study of blood T cell repertoires in COVID-19. Some clones are missing from TCRdb's copy, which holds only in-frame ones; the method was immunoSEQ multiplex PCR. The sample includes 200,000 to 250,000 clones, more than 80% of them seen just once. The specimen was PBMCs or T cells enriched from blood (not recorded which). These receptors all come from a man in his fifties or sixties who had recovered from COVID-19.

The chain combines TRBV7-2 with TRBJ1-1; TRBD1 matches at 7 bases. With V trimmed by 5 bases and J by 0 bases, 15 bases remained unmatched. The CDR3 length is 18 residues. Germline V gene data show CDR1 as SGHTA and CDR2 as FQGNSA. The CDR3 reads CASSKKAGTEIMNTEAFF. CDR3 nucleotide sequence: TGTGCCAGCAGCAAAAAAGCCGGGACAGAAATAATGAACACTGAAGCTTTCTTT.

This clone was seen a single time. The chain recombines TRBV9 with TRBJ1-6, with D perhaps TRBD1 (6 bases). This CDR3 comprises 15 residues. The V end lost 3 bases, the J end lost 8 bases, and 15 bases lay between the germline ends. The germline V gene encodes CDR1 SGDLS and CDR2 YYNGEE. The CDR3: CASSAYGQRYSPLHF. As DNA, the CDR3 is TGTGCCAGCAGCGCTTACGGACAGCGATATTCACCCCTCCACTTT.

The V call is TRBV5-6, the J call TRBJ1-2, with TRBD1 identical over 8 bases. CDR1 and CDR2 (germline): SGHDT, YYEEEE. Trimming at V came to 0 bases and at J to 4 bases, leaving 5 bases not matched to a gene. The CDR3 contains 15 residues. In DNA, the CDR3 is TGTGCCAGCAGCTTGGTGGACAGGGACTCCTATGGCTACACCTTC. Translated, it gives CASSLVDRDSYGYTF.

In this sample, this clone turned up a few times. V and J are TRBV4-3 and TRBJ1-2; 9 bases align to TRBD1. Germline CDR1 LGHNA, CDR2 YSLEER. Unmatched junction bases numbered 8, after V lost 4 bases and J lost 8 bases. The CDR3 covers 14 residues. The CDR3 nucleotides are TGCGCCAGCAGCCGAAAACCGGGACAGGGAGGCTACACCTTC. Translation: CASSRKPGQGGYTF.

The rearrangement links TRBV5-6 to TRBJ2-7, with no clear D. The CDR3 extends over 14 amino acids. Trimming stripped 0 bases from V and 1 base from J, with 8 bases between. Per germline, CDR1 SGHDT and CDR2 YYEEEE. This chain's CDR3 is CASSLDIASYEQYF. CDR3 coding DNA: TGTGCCAGCAGCTTGGACATAGCTTCCTACGAGCAGTACTTC.

The chain is built from TRBV5-4 and TRBJ1-2; 10 positions match TRBD1. The J segment lost 8 bases and the V segment lost 4 bases, leaving 14 bases of the junction unmatched. Germline V gene data show CDR1 as SGHNT and CDR2 as YYREEE (reference sequence). CDR3 length equals 16 residues. The CDR3 here is CASSQVAGTGVGGYTF. CDR3 in DNA: TGTGCCAGCAGCCAAGTGGCCGGGACAGGGGTTGGAGGCTACACCTTC. The whole variable domain, filled in from reference TRBV5-4 and TRBJ1-2, reads ETGVTQSPTHLIKTRGQQVTLRCSSQSGHNTVSWYQQALGQGPQFIFQYYREEENGRGNFPPRFSGLQFPNYSSELNVNALELDDSALYLCASSQVAGTGVGGYTFGSGTRLTVV.

J is TRBJ1-1 and V is TRBV14, with 10 bases aligning to TRBD1. Losses at the gene ends were 6 bases for V and 7 bases for J; bases not matched to a gene: 8. CDR1 and CDR2 (germline): SGHDN, FVKESK. This CDR3 contains 14 residues. The CDR3, as DNA: TGTGCCAGCAGGTCCGGGACAGGGGTGGGTGAAGCTTTCTTT. This translates into CASRSGTGVGEAFF.

The V gene is TRBV19, the J gene TRBJ2-7; 7 bases map to TRBD1. The CDR3 has 13 amino acids. Trimming cost V 1 base and J 7 bases; bases outside gene matches: 4. Germline CDR1 reads LNHDA; CDR2 reads SQIVND (reference sequence). CDR3 sequence: CASSIVAGGEQYF. In DNA, the CDR3 is TGTGCCAGTAGTATAGTGGCAGGGGGAGAGCAGTACTTC.

V is TRBV18 and J is TRBJ1-5, with TRBD1 matching 8 bases. The trim removed 6 bases at V and 3 bases at J, leaving 7 bases unmatched. This CDR3 spans 15 amino acids. Germline V gives CDR1 KGHSH, CDR2 LQKENI. The CDR3 sequence: CASSEGQVSNQPQHF. The CDR3 coding sequence is TGTGCCAGCTCCGAGGGACAGGTCTCCAATCAGCCCCAGCATTTT.

The chain has TRBV19 and TRBJ1-4; TRBD1 is a possible D gene (5 bases). V was pared by 5 bases and J by 10 bases, with 11 bases between. Germline CDR1 and CDR2: LNHDA and SQIVND (reference sequence). CDR3 size: 12 residues. The CDR3 loop reads CASSPGDGKLFF. The CDR3 DNA reads as TGTGCCAGTAGTCCGGGGGACGGAAAACTGTTTTTT.

This clone appeared a single time. This chain joins TRBV7-2 and TRBJ2-1, with TRBD2 identical over 8 bases. The CDR3 is 15 residues long. The V segment lost 0 bases and the J segment 5 bases; nucleotides outside the gene matches: 3. CDR1 SGHTA and CDR2 FQGNSA come from the germline V gene. CDR3: CASSLAGTRNNEQFF. DNA of the CDR3: TGTGCCAGCAGCTTAGCGGGGACTAGAAACAATGAGCAGTTCTTC.

The chain employs TRBV10-3 and TRBJ1-1; 7 bases align to TRBD1. CDR1 is ENHRY, CDR2 SYGVKD, per germline. The CDR3 is made up of 15 amino acids. V lost 6 bases, J lost 0 bases, and 7 bases stayed unmatched. CDR3 protein: CAIRDGDSMNTEAFF. The CDR3 DNA reads TGTGCCATCAGGGACGGGGACAGCATGAACACTGAAGCTTTCTTT.

This clone was seen only a few times. The chain employs TRBV29-1 and TRBJ2-3; D is uncertain. The CDR3 is 17 residues long. V was clipped by 3 bases and J by 10 bases, with 29 bases between them. Germline loops: CDR1 SQVTM, CDR2 ANQGSEA. The DNA for the CDR3 is TGCAGCGTTGATCGGGTTGCGATAGCTGGCAGATCGGATCCGCAGTATTTT. It specifies CSVDRVAIAGRSDPQYF.

Details on this clone: Relative to the germline gene, one junction end is altered; a read error may explain this. The chain carries TRBV7-7 and TRBJ2-5; 12 nucleotides agree with TRBD2. CDR1 SSHAT and CDR2 FNYEAQ come from the germline V gene (reference sequence). The CDR3 contains 16 residues. The CDR3 region has the DNA TGTGCTAGCAGCCAAGGCCTAGCGGGGGGGCAGGAGACCCAGTACTTC. This sequence encodes CASSQGLAGGQETQYF. The full variable domain, completed using reference TRBV7-7 and TRBJ2-5, is GAGVSQSPRYKVTKRGQDVTLRCDPISSHATLYWYQQALGQGPEFLTYFNYEAQPDKSGLPSDRFSAERPEGSISTLTIQRTEQRDSAMYRCASSQGLAGGQETQYFGPGTRLLVL.

J is TRBJ2-1 and V is TRBV29-1; D tentatively reads TRBD1 or TRBD2 (6 bases each). The germline V and J ends were trimmed by 6 bases and 0 bases, with 12 bases remaining between them. This CDR3 contains 14 residues. Germline V gene lookup returns CDR1 SQVTM and CDR2 ANQGSEA. The CDR3 DNA reads TGCAGCGTGGGCGGGACACTCTCCTACAATGAGCAGTTCTTC. This sequence encodes CSVGGTLSYNEQFF.

This chain joins TRBV11-2 and TRBJ1-5, with 8 nucleotides matching TRBD1. The CDR3 length is 18 residues. V gave up 8 bases and J gave up 1 base; unmatched junction bases: 16. CDR1 is SGHAT and CDR2 is FQNNGV in the germline V gene. The CDR3 sequence is CASRLDRGEHASNQPQHF. CDR3 coding DNA: TGTGCCAGCCGGCTTGACAGGGGAGAGCATGCGAGCAATCAGCCCCAGCATTTT.

The V and J genes are TRBV28 and TRBJ1-2, with D perhaps matching TRBD1 (6 bases). Looked up from germline, CDR1 is MDHEN and CDR2 is SYDVKM. The ends were cut back, 10 bases at V and 5 bases at J, with 20 bases in the middle. This CDR3 contains 14 residues. The CDR3 protein is CATVLSRQAYGYTF. The DNA for the CDR3 is TGTGCCACCGTACTTTCAAGACAGGCATATGGCTACACCTTC.

The V call is TRBV7-2, the J call TRBJ2-2, with TRBD2 matching over 9 bases. The CDR3 is 16 amino acids. The V gene end was trimmed by 7 bases and the J gene end by 4 bases; junction bases not matched to a gene: 10. From germline, CDR1 is SGHTA and CDR2 FQGNSA. CDR3 DNA sequence: TGTGCCAGCACCCCGAGGGCGGGGGGGCCCACCGGGGAGCTGTTTTTT. Protein sequence: CASTPRAGGPTGELFF.

This chain uses TRBV3-1 (or the pseudogene TRBV3-2) with TRBJ1-1, with 9 bases identical to TRBD1. The CDR3 has 16 amino acids. Germline values: CDR1 LGHDT, CDR2 YNNKEL (reference sequence). V shed 5 bases, J shed 5 bases, and the junction held 12 bases outside the gene matches. CDR3 amino acids: CASSYSGGTGHTEAFF. The CDR3 nucleotides are TGTGCCAGCAGCTACTCAGGCGGGACAGGGCATACTGAAGCTTTCTTT.

The genes are TRBV5-4 and TRBJ2-3, with 15 bases identical to TRBD2. There are 18 residues in the CDR3. Germline CDR1 reads SGHNT; CDR2 reads YYREEE (reference sequence). V gave up 6 bases and J gave up 0 bases; unmatched junction bases: 8. CDR3 DNA sequence: TGTGCCAGCAATTTTGGACTAGCGGGGGGGCGCAGCACAGATACGCAGTATTTT. Translating gives CASNFGLAGGRSTDTQYF.

About this clone: The sample holds other DNA sequences that translate to the same CDR3. This chain uses TRBV7-2 with TRBJ2-7, with TRBD1 matching 7 bases. The CDR3 has 14 amino acids. The germline CDR1 and CDR2 sequences are SGHTA and FQGNSA. V lost 1 base to trimming and J lost 2 bases; unmatched junction nucleotides: 2. Here the CDR3 reads CASSLGQGAYEQYF. The CDR3 DNA reads as TGTGCCAGCAGCTTAGGGCAGGGGGCCTACGAGCAGTACTTC.

Points on this clone: The sample has other DNA sequences that encode this CDR3 too. The chain recombines TRBV18 with TRBJ1-5, with TRBD1 matching over 8 bases. V was pared by 3 bases and J by 2 bases, with 0 bases of the junction left unmatched. The CDR3 length is 14 residues. CDR1 KGHSH and CDR2 LQKENI come from the germline V gene. CDR3 sequence reads: CASSPGQGNQPQHF. CDR3 DNA: TGTGCCAGCTCACCGGGACAGGGCAATCAGCCCCAGCATTTT.

The chain couples TRBV5-1 to TRBJ1-2; TRBD1 agrees at 8 bases. From germline, CDR1 is SGHRS and CDR2 YFSETQ. V shed 0 bases, J shed 5 bases, and the junction held 3 bases outside the gene matches. This CDR3 comprises 14 residues. The CDR3 DNA reads TGCGCCAGCAGCTTGGGGACAGGGACGTATGGCTACACCTTC. As protein: CASSLGTGTYGYTF.

This clone was picked up one time. The chain is built from TRBV9 and TRBJ1-5; TRBD1 might be the D (6 bases). V was trimmed by 0 bases and J by 0 bases, leaving 10 bases between them. The germline V gene encodes CDR1 SGDLS and CDR2 YYNGEE. The CDR3 consists of 16 residues. CDR3 loop: CASSVGSGDSNQPQHF. The CDR3 coding sequence is TGTGCCAGCAGCGTAGGCTCAGGGGATAGCAATCAGCCCCAGCATTTT.

The genes are TRBV19 and TRBJ1-3; 7 bases map to TRBD1. V lost 9 bases to trimming and J lost 3 bases; unmatched junction nucleotides: 8. Germline V gene data show CDR1 as LNHDA and CDR2 as SQIVND (reference sequence). This CDR3 has 14 residues. CDR3 in amino acids: CASLEGALGNTIYF. As DNA, the CDR3 is TGTGCCAGCTTGGAGGGGGCGCTTGGAAACACCATATATTTT.